Below are 23 T cell receptor beta chains sequenced from a single sample in a study of OX40 agonist ivuxolimab in advanced cancers. Method: immunoSEQ multiplex PCR; TCRdb's copy keeps in-frame clones and lacks some. Of fewer than 85,000 clones in the sample, nearly 85% were seen once. Here the sequenced sample was CD4+ or CD8+ T cells sorted from blood, taken in a trial of the OX40 agonist ivuxolimab. These receptors were taken from an adult with an advanced solid tumor such as melanoma, head and neck, liver or kidney cancer.

The V gene is TRBV9, the J gene TRBJ2-7, with 13 positions matching TRBD2. Germline V gene data show CDR1 as SGDLS and CDR2 as YYNGEE. The CDR3 contains 14 residues. The ends lost 2 bases at V and 6 bases at J; junction bases unmatched: 2. The CDR3 is CASSVGLAGVEQYF. The CDR3 bases are TGTGCCAGCAGCGTCGGACTAGCGGGAGTCGAGCAGTACTTC.

The genes are TRBV9 and TRBJ2-6, with 11 bases lining up with TRBD2. The trim removed 3 bases at V and 0 bases at J, leaving 2 bases unmatched. This CDR3 has 17 amino acids. Germline assignment: CDR1 SGDLS and CDR2 YYNGEE. For the CDR3, the DNA is TGTGCCAGCAGCGAAGGGACTAGCGGCTCTGGGGCCAACGTCCTGACTTTC. Translated, it gives CASSEGTSGSGANVLTF.

The chain employs TRBV4-3 and TRBJ1-1; D is uncertain. The CDR3 runs 16 residues. The germline CDR1 and CDR2 sequences are LGHNA and YSLEER. Between the trimmed V and J ends, which lost 0 bases and 1 base, there was a span of 12 bases. CDR3 sequence: CASSQDMGWPNTEAFF. For the CDR3, the DNA is TGCGCCAGCAGCCAAGATATGGGTTGGCCGAACACTGAAGCTTTCTTT.

CDR3 region: CASSDGWKAFF. In nucleotides, the CDR3 is TGTGCCAGCAGTGACGGGTGGAAAGCTTTCTTT. The V call is TRBV2, the J call TRBJ1-1, with D uncertain. V was cut by 3 bases and J by 9 bases, with 8 bases left in between. This CDR3 comprises 11 residues. Germline CDR1 SNHLY, CDR2 FYNNEI.

In this sample, this clone turned up many times. V and J are TRBV9 and TRBJ2-7; 7 bases match TRBD1. V was pared by 3 bases and J by 2 bases, with 5 bases of the junction left unmatched. Germline assignment: CDR1 SGDLS and CDR2 YYNGEE. The CDR3 is made up of 14 amino acids. CDR3 sequence: CASSGGQVAYEQYF. The CDR3 DNA is TGTGCCAGCAGCGGAGGACAGGTGGCCTACGAGCAGTACTTC.

The V and J genes are TRBV9 and TRBJ1-2; 8 nucleotides align to TRBD1. V was pared by 0 bases and J by 3 bases, with 4 bases of the junction left unmatched. Germline V CDR1 and CDR2: SGDLS, YYNGEE. This CDR3 has 15 amino acids. The CDR3 nucleotides read TGTGCCAGCAGCGTAGGGGCAGGGGGCCACTATGGCTACACCTTC. Protein product: CASSVGAGGHYGYTF.

The chain uses TRBV6-6 and TRBJ1-2, with 9 bases matching TRBD1. The CDR3 spans 14 residues. V shed 4 bases and J 7 bases; nucleotides not matched to a gene: 7. Germline V gene sequence: CDR1 MNHNY, CDR2 SVGAGI (reference sequence). In nucleotides, the CDR3 is TGTGCCAGCAGTTCCGGGACAGGGCTGAGTGGCTACACCTTC. The encoded protein is CASSSGTGLSGYTF.

This chain uses TRBV5-1 with TRBJ2-3; D is unclear. The CDR3 is 14 amino acids. V lost 0 bases and J 3 bases, leaving 8 bases between the germline ends. Germline V lookup: CDR1 SGHRS, CDR2 YFSETQ. The CDR3 nucleotides are TGCGCCAGCAGCTTGGAGGCCCCTACAGATACGCAGTATTTT. Protein product: CASSLEAPTDTQYF.

This clone was seen more than once but under ten times. The chain has TRBV7-9 and TRBJ1-2; TRBD1 might be the D (6 bases). Trimming took 1 base from V and 7 from J, leaving 13 bases between them. Germline-derived CDR1 and CDR2 are SEHNR and FQNEAQ (reference sequence). The CDR3 covers 14 residues. The CDR3 nucleotides read TGTGCCAGCAGCTTAGGAGGGGGTTCGGGTGGCTACACCTTC. This encodes CASSLGGGSGGYTF.

The gene calls are TRBV10-3 and TRBJ1-1; 10 nucleotides agree with TRBD1. Germline V gene data show CDR1 as ENHRY and CDR2 as SYGVKD. The CDR3 consists of 17 residues. The V segment lost 6 bases and the J segment 0 bases; nucleotides outside the gene matches: 10. The CDR3 protein is CAIRPGTGAGMNTEAFF. CDR3 nucleotide sequence: TGTGCCATCAGGCCCGGGACAGGGGCGGGGATGAACACTGAAGCTTTCTTT.

This sequence joins TRBV5-6 and TRBJ1-2; D is undetermined. Looked up from germline, CDR1 is SGHDT and CDR2 is YYEEEE. With 5 bases removed from V and 4 bases from J, the gap between germline ends came to 15 bases. This CDR3 has 14 residues. This CDR3 reads CASSRSLERYGYTF. The CDR3 nucleotides are TGTGCCAGCAGTCGGAGCCTGGAGCGCTATGGCTACACCTTC.

The V call is TRBV4-1, the J call TRBJ2-1; tentative D call: TRBD2 (6 bases). Germline CDR1 MGHRA, CDR2 YSYEKL. Trimming pared 0 bases from V and 3 bases from J, leaving 9 bases between. This CDR3 region has 15 residues. For the CDR3, the DNA is TGCGCCAGCAGCCAAGAGGGTAGCGGCTACAATGAGCAGTTCTTC. As protein: CASSQEGSGYNEQFF.

This clone was detected once. The genes are TRBV18 and TRBJ1-2; TRBD1 matches at 9 bases. The CDR3 covers 17 residues. V shed 1 base, J shed 8 bases, and the junction held 14 bases outside the gene matches. Germline CDR1 reads KGHSH; CDR2 reads LQKENI. As DNA, the CDR3 is TGTGCCAGCTCACCACTCGGAAGTCCTAGGACAGGGGACGGCTACACCTTC. Translated: CASSPLGSPRTGDGYTF.

The J gene is TRBJ2-5, the V gene TRBV19; TRBD1 agrees at 7 bases. Per the germline V gene, CDR1 is LNHDA and CDR2 is SQIVND (reference sequence). The J segment lost 3 bases and the V segment lost 0 bases, leaving 1 base of the junction unmatched. The CDR3 loop spans 14 amino acids. The chain's CDR3 is CASSIEGQEETQYF. CDR3 sequence (DNA): TGTGCCAGTAGTATAGAAGGACAGGAAGAGACCCAGTACTTC. The complete variable domain, with remaining parts taken from reference TRBV19 and TRBJ2-5, reads DGGITQSPKYLFRKEGQNVTLSCEQNLNHDAMYWYRQDPGQGLRLIYYSQIVNDFQKGDIAEGYSVSREKKESFPLTVTSAQKNPTAFYLCASSIEGQEETQYFGPGTRLLVL.

In this sample, this clone turned up once. J is TRBJ1-5 and V is TRBV27; tentatively, D is TRBD1 (5 bases). The CDR3 contains 18 residues. V was trimmed by 4 bases and J by 6 bases, leaving 25 bases between them. Germline CDR1 MNHEY, CDR2 SMNVEV (reference sequence). The CDR3 reads CASSSRGGSRYFGQPQHF. DNA of the CDR3: TGTGCCAGCAGTTCGCGGGGGGGATCCCGATACTTTGGTCAGCCCCAGCATTTT.

The rearrangement links TRBV15 to TRBJ2-7; TRBD2 agrees at 16 bases. CDR1 and CDR2 from the germline V gene are LNHNV and YYDKDF (reference sequence). The V and J ends lost 5 bases and 6 bases, in that order; junction bases with no gene match: 7. The CDR3 is 16 residues long. The CDR3 DNA reads as TGTGCCACCAGCTCCGAGGGACTAGCGGGAGGGCGCGAGCAGTACTTC. This translates into CATSSEGLAGGREQYF.

The chain is built from TRBV7-6 and TRBJ2-5, with D possibly TRBD2 on 5 matching bases. CDR1 and CDR2 from the germline V gene are SGHVS and FNYEAQ. The length of the CDR3 is 16 residues. Trimming removed 0 bases at V and 4 bases at J, with 15 bases between. The CDR3 sequence is CASSLAGLNTLETQYF. The CDR3 coding sequence is TGTGCCAGCAGCTTAGCAGGACTCAACACACTAGAGACCCAGTACTTC.

This rearrangement joins TRBV30 to TRBJ2-5; 10 bases are a match to TRBD1. V shed 0 bases and J 10 bases; nucleotides not matched to a gene: 14. CDR3 length equals 16 residues. Germline CDR1 reads GTSNPN; CDR2 reads SVGIG (reference sequence). The CDR3 sequence is CAWSVPTDRGRGDQYF. The CDR3 bases are TGTGCCTGGAGTGTACCAACGGACAGGGGGAGAGGAGACCAGTACTTC.

The rearrangement joins TRBV19 to TRBJ2-5; D may be TRBD2 (5 bases). The CDR3 extends over 15 amino acids. Trimming removed 5 bases from V and 2 bases from J, with 15 bases in between. Germline V gives CDR1 LNHDA, CDR2 SQIVND (reference sequence). In nucleotides, the CDR3 is TGTGCCAGTAGTGACCCACGCGGAGGACAAGAGACCCAGTACTTC. Its protein is CASSDPRGGQETQYF. Variable domain in full (rest from reference TRBV19 and TRBJ2-5): DGGITQSPKYLFRKEGQNVTLSCEQNLNHDAMYWYRQDPGQGLRLIYYSQIVNDFQKGDIAEGYSVSREKKESFPLTVTSAQKNPTAFYLCASSDPRGGQETQYFGPGTRLLVL.

The chain has TRBV5-1 and TRBJ2-7, with 11 bases aligning to TRBD2. The germline V gene encodes CDR1 SGHRS and CDR2 YFSETQ. The CDR3 has 15 amino acids. V gave up 0 bases and J gave up 7 bases; unmatched junction bases: 6. The CDR3 protein is CASSLVAGGPWEQYF. The CDR3, as DNA: TGCGCCAGCAGCTTGGTAGCGGGGGGGCCTTGGGAGCAGTACTTC.

With regard to this clone: The junction departs from germline at one end; a sequencing error may be responsible. The chain recombines TRBV7-7 with TRBJ2-1, with D tentatively TRBD2 (6 bases). The germline CDR1 and CDR2 sequences are SSHAT and FNYEAQ (reference sequence). The CDR3 is 14 amino acids. This CDR3 is CASSPSHSGNEQFF. CDR3 DNA sequence: TGTGCTAGCAGCCCTTCTCATAGCGGAAATGAGCAGTTCTTC.

The chain joins TRBV5-1 to TRBJ2-3; D possibly uses TRBD1 or TRBD2 (6 bases each). Germline loops: CDR1 SGHRS, CDR2 YFSETQ. Deletions cut 0 bases from V and 4 bases from J, with 12 bases between. The CDR3 runs 15 residues. The CDR3 here is CASSLDGGIADTQYF. The CDR3 coding sequence is TGCGCCAGCAGCTTGGACGGGGGCATCGCAGATACGCAGTATTTT.

This chain connects TRBV6-5 to TRBJ2-1; D not resolved. The germline V gene has CDR1 MNHEY and CDR2 SVGAGI. CDR3 length: 9 residues. The CDR3 nucleotides are TGTCTCATCGGCGATGAGCAGTTCTTC. Its protein is CLIGDEQFF.